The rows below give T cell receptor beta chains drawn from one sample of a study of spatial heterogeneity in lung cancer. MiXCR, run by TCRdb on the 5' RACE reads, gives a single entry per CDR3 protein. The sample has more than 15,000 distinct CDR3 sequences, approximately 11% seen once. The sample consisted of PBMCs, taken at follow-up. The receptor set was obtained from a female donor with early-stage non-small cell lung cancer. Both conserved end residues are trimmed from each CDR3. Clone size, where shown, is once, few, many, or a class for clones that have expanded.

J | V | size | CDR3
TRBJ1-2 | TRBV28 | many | ASSLRAYGYT
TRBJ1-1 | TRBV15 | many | ATSFDRGVNTEAF
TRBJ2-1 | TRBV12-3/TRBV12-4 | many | ASSLRQDEQF
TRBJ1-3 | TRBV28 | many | ASRTPGTFLSSGNTIY
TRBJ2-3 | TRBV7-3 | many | ASSTKLGSTDTQY
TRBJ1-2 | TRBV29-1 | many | SLTGANGYT
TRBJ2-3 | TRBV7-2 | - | ASTLVTILRTQY
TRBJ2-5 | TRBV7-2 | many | ASSTGLAKTQY
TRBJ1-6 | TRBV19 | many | ASNQENSPLH
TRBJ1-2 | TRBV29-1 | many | SARDRVVDYT
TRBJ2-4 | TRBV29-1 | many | SVGNRTSGRVLAKNIQY